The 13 T cell receptor beta chains presented below share a single source sample, sequenced in a study of OX40 agonist ivuxolimab in advanced cancers. Repertoires were generated with immunoSEQ multiplex PCR, while TCRdb's copy carries only in-frame clones and drops some. The sample consists of some 73,000 clones, about 87% of them appearing once. The sample was CD4+ or CD8+ T cells sorted from blood, taken in a trial of the OX40 agonist ivuxolimab. The receptors here all came from an adult with an advanced solid tumor such as melanoma, head and neck, liver or kidney cancer.

The chain is built from TRBV20-1 and TRBJ2-5; no reliable D call. Germline CDR1 and CDR2: DFQATT and SNEGSKA (reference sequence). This CDR3 has 10 amino acids. V lost 5 bases to trimming and J lost 5 bases, with 6 bases between them. This CDR3 reads CSAVGETQYF. CDR3 DNA sequence: TGCAGTGCTGTGGGGGAGACCCAGTACTTC.

The rearrangement uses TRBV7-2 and TRBJ2-5, with D uncertain. CDR1 and CDR2 (germline): SGHTA, FQGNSA. The ends were cut back, 1 base at V and 6 bases at J, with 12 bases in the middle. The CDR3 consists of 14 residues. This chain's CDR3 is CASSLDSGFKTQYF. DNA for the CDR3: TGTGCCAGCAGCTTAGATTCCGGGTTTAAGACCCAGTACTTC.

The rearrangement joins TRBV10-3 to TRBJ1-2; D gene uncertain. With 4 bases removed from V and 4 bases from J, the gap between germline ends came to 7 bases. The CDR3 loop spans 12 amino acids. The germline gives CDR1 ENHRY, CDR2 SYGVKD. CDR3 nucleotides: TGTGCCATCAGTGTTGGTGCCTATGGCTACACCTTC. Translating gives CAISVGAYGYTF.

The chain is built from TRBV19 and TRBJ2-7, with 11 positions matching TRBD1. Germline V lookup: CDR1 LNHDA, CDR2 SQIVND (reference sequence). The CDR3 is 14 amino acids. V shed 1 base and J 6 bases; nucleotides not matched to a gene: 2. This CDR3 reads CASSIAGQGVEQYF. CDR3 coding DNA: TGTGCCAGTAGTATAGCGGGACAGGGGGTCGAGCAGTACTTC.

This chain connects TRBV5-1 to TRBJ2-7; 11 bases align to TRBD1. V was clipped by 4 bases and J by 4 bases; unmatched bases: 7. CDR1 is SGHRS, CDR2 YFSETQ, per germline. The CDR3 covers 15 residues. DNA of the CDR3: TGCGCCAGCAGCCCGACCGGACAGGGGGCGTACGAGCAGTACTTC. This sequence encodes CASSPTGQGAYEQYF.

This chain's CDR3 is CASSTGLAATDTQYF. The DNA for the CDR3 is TGCGCCAGCAGCACGGGACTAGCGGCCACAGATACGCAGTATTTT. This chain joins TRBV5-1 and TRBJ2-3, with 11 bases matching TRBD2. This CDR3 region has 15 residues. Germline V gene lookup returns CDR1 SGHRS and CDR2 YFSETQ. The junction had 3 bases not matched to a gene; V was cut back by 4 bases and J by 2 bases.

The rearrangement joins TRBV6-5 to TRBJ1-5; a weak D match, TRBD1 (6 bases). Germline V lookup: CDR1 MNHEY, CDR2 SVGAGI. Deletions cut 10 bases from V and 5 bases from J, with 12 bases between. The CDR3 is 12 amino acids. The CDR3 reads CATGAGHQPQHF. The CDR3 coding sequence is TGTGCCACGGGGGCAGGGCATCAGCCCCAGCATTTT.

The gene calls are TRBV7-9 and TRBJ2-3, with 9 bases aligning to TRBD1. Germline V gives CDR1 SEHNR, CDR2 FQNEAQ (reference sequence). CDR3 size: 15 residues. V shed 7 bases, J shed 1 base, and the junction held 6 bases outside the gene matches. CDR3 nucleotides: TGTGCCAGCACGCCTCGGACAGGGGGCACAGATACGCAGTATTTT. This translates into CASTPRTGGTDTQYF.

The genes are TRBV7-9 and TRBJ2-7; TRBD1 might be the D (5 bases). CDR1 and CDR2 from the germline V gene are SEHNR and FQNEAQ (reference sequence). This CDR3 contains 14 residues. Trimming shortened V by 1 base and J by 7 bases, and 14 bases separated the two germline ends. The chain's CDR3 is CASSLEGAPTEQYF. CDR3 DNA: TGTGCCAGCAGCTTAGAAGGGGCCCCCACGGAGCAGTACTTC. Full variable domain (rest looked up from reference TRBV7-9 and TRBJ2-7): DTGVSQNPRHKITKRGQNVTFRCDPISEHNRLYWYRQTLGQGPEFLTYFQNEAQLEKSRLLSDRFSAERPKGSFSTLEIQRTEQGDSAMYLCASSLEGAPTEQYFGPGTRLTVT.

The chain is built from TRBV5-1 and TRBJ1-4, with unresolved D. CDR3 size: 16 residues. Per germline, CDR1 SGHRS and CDR2 YFSETQ. The V gene lost 0 bases and the J gene lost 4 bases, with 13 bases spanning the gap. CDR3 sequence reads: CASSLAPSGSNEKLFF. For the CDR3, the DNA is TGCGCCAGCAGCTTGGCCCCTTCGGGGAGTAATGAAAAACTGTTTTTT.

The sample holds one count of this clone. V is TRBV18 and J is TRBJ2-5, with D possibly called TRBD1 or TRBD2 (5 bases each). With 2 bases removed from V and 4 bases from J, the gap between germline ends came to 5 bases. CDR1 is KGHSH, CDR2 LQKENI, per germline. The CDR3 has 12 amino acids. The CDR3 coding sequence is TGTGCCAGCTCACCAGGGGGAGAGACCCAGTACTTC. It specifies CASSPGGETQYF.

The rearrangement links TRBV5-1 to TRBJ1-2; 10 bases align to TRBD1. Germline V CDR1 and CDR2: SGHRS, YFSETQ. The CDR3 length is 15 residues. V was pared by 4 bases and J by 4 bases, with 7 bases of the junction left unmatched. This chain's CDR3 is CASSVDRGRGYGYTF. Here the CDR3 DNA reads TGCGCCAGCAGCGTTGACAGGGGGCGAGGCTATGGCTACACCTTC.

J is TRBJ1-3 and V is TRBV7-9; 7 nucleotides match TRBD1. CDR1 is SEHNR, CDR2 FQNEAQ, per germline (reference sequence). This CDR3 is built from 16 residues. V was pared by 5 bases and J by 0 bases, with 7 bases of the junction left unmatched. The CDR3 region is CASSARQGLSGNTIYF. The CDR3 DNA is TGTGCCAGCAGCGCAAGACAGGGCCTCTCTGGAAACACCATATATTTT.